These T cell receptor beta chains were read from a single sample in a study of T cells after posttransplantation cyclophosphamide. Sequencing was performed with immunoSEQ multiplex PCR; in TCRdb, only in-frame clones are kept and a portion is missing. The table has approximately 10,000 clones, approximately 88% seen once. The sample in question was PBMCs, obtained after an allogeneic stem cell transplant with a calcineurin inhibitor and methotrexate. These receptor sequences come from a male patient between 25 and 39 years old who received an allogeneic stem cell transplant from an unrelated donor, was CMV-positive, and had no GVHD. The graft donor may have given rise to some T cells. The CDR3 runs from the conserved cysteine through the conserved F or W. A D gene is named only where the DNA matches it firmly. A clone size is listed for some rows: how often the clone was seen (once, few, many), or a class if it is expanded.

NA,TRBJ2-5,TRBD1,TRBV7-2,TGTGCCAGCAGCTCACTATCCTTCATCGACAGGGGGCTGGAGACCCAGTACTTC,CASSSLSFIDRGLETQYF
NA,TRBJ2-2,TRBD2,TRBV11-3,TGTGCCAGCAGCTTTACGGGAGGGCGACCCGGGGAGCTGTTTTTT,CASSFTGGRPGELFF
NA,TRBJ2-5,TRBD2,TRBV19,TGTGCCAGTAGTATAGATGGACTAGCGGGAGGGTCGGGAGAGACCCAGTACTTC,CASSIDGLAGGSGETQYF
NA,TRBJ2-1,TRBD2,TRBV9,TGTGCCAGCAGCGTCTCTGCGCCGGGACTAGCGGGAGGGCCTATCCACAATGAGCAGTTCTTC,CASSVSAPGLAGGPIHNEQFF
NA,TRBJ1-4,NA,TRBV7-2,TGTGCCAGCAGCTTAGCCTCAAGGAGCACTAATGAAAAACTGTTTTTT,CASSLASRSTNEKLFF
NA,TRBJ1-2,NA,TRBV11-2,TGTGCCAGCAGCTCGTGGGGGCGGGACTATGGCTACACCTTC,CASSSWGRDYGYTF
few,TRBJ1-3,TRBD1,TRBV5-3,TGTGCCAGAAGCGGGACAGGGAAAAACACCATATATTTT,CARSGTGKNTIYF
NA,TRBJ2-2,TRBD1,TRBV20-1,TGCAGTGGGACAGGGTCCGGGGAGCTGTTTTTT,CSGTGSGELFF
NA,TRBJ2-1,TRBD2,TRBV11-3,TGTGCCAGCAGCGCAGCGGGATGGTCGCTCAATGAGCAGTTCTTC,CASSAAGWSLNEQFF
NA,TRBJ2-3,NA,TRBV6-6,TGTGCCAGCAGTTACATCAGGGGCGCAAATACGCAGTATTTT,CASSYIRGANTQYF
NA,TRBJ2-3,NA,TRBV7-3,TGTGCCAGCAGCTTACGCCCAAGCCTCACAGATACGCAGTATTTT,CASSLRPSLTDTQYF
NA,TRBJ2-7,TRBD1,TRBV27,TGTGCCAGCAGTCTGATAGGGACAGGCTACGAGCAGTACTTC,CASSLIGTGYEQYF
few,TRBJ1-2,TRBD1,TRBV15,TGTGCCACCAGCAGAGATAAGGGGACAGGGCTTGGCTACACCTTC,CATSRDKGTGLGYTF
NA,TRBJ2-5,TRBD2,TRBV2,TGTGCCAGCACCCCTCTGGGTGCGGGAGGGCGAGAGACCCAGTACTTC,CASTPLGAGGRETQYF
NA,TRBJ2-5,NA,TRBV5-1,TGCGCCAGCAGTTGGGGGGAAGGTTCAGAGACCCAGTACTTC,CASSWGEGSETQYF
NA,TRBJ2-2,TRBD2,TRBV6-1,TGTGCCAGCAGTGAAGGTAGCGGGAGGTGGACCGGGGAGCTGTTTTTT,CASSEGSGRWTGELFF
NA,TRBJ1-2,NA,TRBV4-2,TGTGCCAGCAGCCAAGACTCGGACAGATATGGCTACACCTTC,CASSQDSDRYGYTF
NA,TRBJ2-3,TRBD2,TRBV9,TGTGCCAGCAGCGAAAGCGGGAGGGTAGATACGCAGTATTTT,CASSESGRVDTQYF
NA,TRBJ2-5,NA,TRBV7-3,TGTGCCAGCAGCTTATCCCCGTTCGGGGAAGAGACCCAGTACTTC,CASSLSPFGEETQYF
NA,TRBJ2-3,TRBD2,TRBV2,TGTGCCAGCACATGGACTAGTAGCACAGATACGCAGTATTTT,CASTWTSSTDTQYF
NA,TRBJ2-5,NA,TRBV7-2,TGTGCCAGCAGCTTCTTCCAGCGCCCCGGGACCCAGTACTTC,CASSFFQRPGTQYF
NA,TRBJ1-5,NA,TRBV7-8,TGTGCCAGCAGCCCTTTCTGGGAGAGCAATCAGCCCCAGCATTTT,CASSPFWESNQPQHF
NA,TRBJ1-4,NA,TRBV4-1,TGCGCCAGCAGCCAAGAGGTGCGGTATAATGAAAAACTGTTTTTT,CASSQEVRYNEKLFF
NA,TRBJ2-5,NA,TRBV5-1,TGCGCCAGCAGCCCGATAGCGACGGAGACCCAGTACTTC,CASSPIATETQYF
once,TRBJ1-4,TRBD1,TRBV18,TGTGCCAGCTCACCAACGGGGGACAGGGGAGAAAAACTGTTTTTT,CASSPTGDRGEKLFF
NA,TRBJ2-1,TRBD2,TRBV4-1,TGCGCCAGCAGCCCCACCCCTAGCGGAATGGATGAGCAGTTCTTC,CASSPTPSGMDEQFF
NA,TRBJ1-1,NA,TRBV5-1,TGCGCCAGCAGCTCAGCAGGGATTTTGAACACTGAAGCTTTCTTT,CASSSAGILNTEAFF
NA,TRBJ2-7,NA,TRBV21-1,TGTGCCAGCAGCAAAGCCTTAGCGGGGGCAGGATTCGAGCAGTACTTC,CASSKALAGAGFEQYF
few,TRBJ1-2,NA,TRBV7-9,TGTGCCAGCAGCTTAGGTGGGGGGACCTCTTACACCTTC,CASSLGGGTSYTF
NA,TRBJ2-7,TRBD2,TRBV29-1,TGCAGCGTGTCCCCGTATTCCAGCGGGGAGTACGAGCAGTACTTC,CSVSPYSSGEYEQYF
NA,TRBJ2-2,NA,TRBV11-3,TGTGCCAGCAGCTTAGACAATCGACTAGGGAACGGGGAGCTGTTTTTT,CASSLDNRLGNGELFF
NA,TRBJ2-5,TRBD2,TRBV2,TGTGCCAGCAGTGAAAGGAGTCTAGCGGGATTTCAAGAGACCCAGTACTTC,CASSERSLAGFQETQYF
NA,TRBJ2-1,TRBD2,TRBV10-3,TGTGCCATCAGTGATAGGACTAGCGGGAGGTTGGGGGAGCAGTTCTTC,CAISDRTSGRLGEQFF
NA,TRBJ2-4,TRBD2,TRBV7-2,TGTGCCAGCAGCCCCGGACTAGCTGGGGACATTCAGTACTTC,CASSPGLAGDIQYF
NA,TRBJ2-1,TRBD2,TRBV6-1,TGTGCCAGCAGTGAAGCTAGCGGGAGTTTGAATGAGCAGTTCTTC,CASSEASGSLNEQFF
once,TRBJ2-1,TRBD2,TRBV5-1,TGCGCCAGCAGCTTGGATCCACCTGAAGCGGGAGAAGGGGCCAATGAGCAGTTCTTC,CASSLDPPEAGEGANEQFF